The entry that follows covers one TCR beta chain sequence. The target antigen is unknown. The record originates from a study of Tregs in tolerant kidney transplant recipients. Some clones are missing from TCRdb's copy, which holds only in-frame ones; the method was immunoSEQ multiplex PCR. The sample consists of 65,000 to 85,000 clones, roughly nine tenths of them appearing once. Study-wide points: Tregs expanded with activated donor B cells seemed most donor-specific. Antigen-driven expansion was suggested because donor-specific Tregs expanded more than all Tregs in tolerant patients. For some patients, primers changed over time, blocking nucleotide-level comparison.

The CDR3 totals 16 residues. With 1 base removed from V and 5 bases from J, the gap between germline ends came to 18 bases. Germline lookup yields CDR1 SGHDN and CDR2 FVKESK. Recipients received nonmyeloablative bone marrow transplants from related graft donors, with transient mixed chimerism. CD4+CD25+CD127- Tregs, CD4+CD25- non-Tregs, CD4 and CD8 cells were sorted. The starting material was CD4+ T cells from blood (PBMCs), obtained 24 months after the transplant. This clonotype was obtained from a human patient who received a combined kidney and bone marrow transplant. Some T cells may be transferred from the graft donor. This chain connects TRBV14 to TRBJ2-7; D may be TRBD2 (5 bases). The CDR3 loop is CASSQVWTGIRNEQYF. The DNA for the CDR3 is TGTGCCAGCAGCCAAGTATGGACGGGAATAAGGAACGAGCAGTACTTC.